One sample yielded the 23 T cell receptor beta chains listed below, sequenced in a study of beta chain features in type 1 diabetes. Their antigens remain unidentified. Overall study results and limits: In all four CD4+ subsets, TCRB CDR3 length was significantly, moderately reduced in type 1 diabetes.

The isolated RNA, all of it, was reverse transcribed, so expressed TCRB transcripts were what got sequenced. TCRdb keeps only in-frame clones here, not all; method: immunoSEQ multiplex PCR. The sample holds 400,000 or so clones, roughly 12% seen once. The specimen was naive CD4+ T cells from blood. These receptors were taken from a woman between 18 and 29 years old with type 1 diabetes.

This clone has more than one count but fewer than ten. The chain carries TRBV5-4 and TRBJ1-4; D call uncertain. Trimming removed 2 bases from V and 8 bases from J, with 4 bases in between. The CDR3 consists of 11 residues. Germline V gives CDR1 SGHNT, CDR2 YYREEE (reference sequence). The CDR3 DNA is TGTGCCAGCAGCTTTGAGGAAAAACTGTTTTTT. Encoded protein: CASSFEEKLFF. The complete variable domain, with remaining parts taken from reference TRBV5-4 and TRBJ1-4, reads ETGVTQSPTHLIKTRGQQVTLRCSSQSGHNTVSWYQQALGQGPQFIFQYYREEENGRGNFPPRFSGLQFPNYSSELNVNALELDDSALYLCASSFEEKLFFGSGTQLSVL.

The V gene is TRBV10-3, the J gene TRBJ2-1, with 8 bases aligning to TRBD2. The trim removed 3 bases at V and 0 bases at J, leaving 10 bases unmatched. The CDR3 is 18 amino acids. From germline, CDR1 is ENHRY and CDR2 SYGVKD. The CDR3 DNA reads TGTGCCATCAGTGATCTGGCTAGCGGGTCGATCTCCTACAATGAGCAGTTCTTC. It codes for CAISDLASGSISYNEQFF.

In its sample, this clone was seen a few times. This rearrangement joins TRBV6-5 to TRBJ2-3; a weak D match, TRBD2 (6 bases). The ends were cut back, 11 bases at V and 3 bases at J, with 9 bases in the middle. This CDR3 region has 11 residues. The V gene's germline CDR1 is MNHEY and CDR2 SVGAGI. The CDR3 here is CAGRGTDTQYF. For the CDR3, the DNA is TGTGCCGGTCGGGGGACAGATACGCAGTATTTT.

CDR3: CASSASGQGVQPQHF. CDR3 DNA sequence: TGTGCCAGCAGTGCGTCGGGACAGGGGGTTCAGCCCCAGCATTTT. V and J are TRBV27 and TRBJ1-5; TRBD1 matches 11 bases. CDR3 length: 15 amino acids. Germline V lookup: CDR1 MNHEY, CDR2 SMNVEV (reference sequence). Losses at the gene ends were 5 bases for V and 6 bases for J; bases not matched to a gene: 6.

The chain links TRBV6-6 to TRBJ2-3, with unresolved D. The CDR3 extends over 13 amino acids. V lost 3 bases and J lost 2, with 6 bases in between. Germline-derived CDR1 and CDR2 are MNHNY and SVGAGI (reference sequence). In DNA, the CDR3 is TGTGCCAGCAGTTATACAGCCACAGATACGCAGTATTTT. It yields the protein CASSYTATDTQYF.

The chain has TRBV29-1 and TRBJ1-1; 7 nucleotides line up with TRBD1. The germline gives CDR1 SQVTM, CDR2 ANQGSEA. CDR3 length: 13 amino acids. V trimming: 0 bases; J trimming: 7 bases; junction bases outside the gene matches: 5. The CDR3, as DNA: TGCAGCGTTGAAGAGAGGCGGGACAGTGAAGCTTTCTTT. It is translated as CSVEERRDSEAFF.

This clone appeared a few times. The V gene is TRBV15, the J gene TRBJ1-2; 8 bases fit TRBD1. The J segment lost 5 bases and the V segment lost 2 bases, leaving 4 bases of the junction unmatched. This CDR3 comprises 14 residues. The V gene's germline CDR1 is LNHNV and CDR2 YYDKDF (reference sequence). The CDR3 here is CATSRQGARYGYTF. CDR3 coding DNA: TGTGCCACCAGCAGACAGGGGGCTCGGTATGGCTACACCTTC.

This sequence joins TRBV7-2 and TRBJ2-7; a possible D gene is TRBD2 (6 bases). The V gene's germline CDR1 is SGHTA and CDR2 FQGNSA. This CDR3 region has 12 residues. V lost 5 bases, J lost 6 bases, and 11 bases lay in between. The DNA for the CDR3 is TGTGCCAGCAGCCGTACTAGCCCCGAGCAGTACTTC. Translating it yields CASSRTSPEQYF.

The chain is built from TRBV11-3 and TRBJ2-1, with TRBD2 matching 7 bases. V shed 5 bases and J 9 bases; nucleotides not matched to a gene: 4. The CDR3 sequence is 12 residues long. The V gene's germline CDR1 is SGHNT and CDR2 YENEEA. The CDR3 loop reads CASSKSGIEQFF. CDR3 nucleotide sequence: TGTGCCAGCAGCAAAAGCGGGATTGAGCAGTTCTTC. Supplemented by reference TRBV11-3 and TRBJ2-1, the full variable domain reads EAGVVQSPRYKIIEKKQPVAFWCNPISGHNTLYWYLQNLGQGPELLIRYENEEAVDDSQLPKDRFSAERLKGVDSTLKIQPAELGDSAVYLCASSKSGIEQFFGPGTRLTVL.

This clone was detected a few times. The chain recombines TRBV9 with TRBJ2-4; D unresolved. Trimming removed 4 bases at V and 8 bases at J, with 16 bases between. CDR3 length equals 14 residues. The germline CDR1 and CDR2 sequences are SGDLS and YYNGEE. The CDR3 region has the DNA TGTGCCAGCAGCCTAGGCCCGGGTCGGGACATTCAGTACTTC. Translated, it gives CASSLGPGRDIQYF.

This clone was seen more than once but under ten times. The rearrangement joins TRBV7-9 to TRBJ2-3; TRBD2 agrees at 8 bases. The CDR3 has 15 residues. Germline lookup yields CDR1 SEHNR and CDR2 FQNEAQ (reference sequence). With V trimmed by 2 bases and J by 1 base, 2 bases remained unmatched. The CDR3 DNA follows: TGTGCCAGCAGCTTACTACTAGCGGGCACAGATACGCAGTATTTT. This translates into CASSLLLAGTDTQYF.

This clone was seen more than once but under ten times. The genes are TRBV6-5 and TRBJ2-3, with TRBD2 matching 8 bases. The CDR3 consists of 14 residues. J gave up 4 bases and V 4 bases, and 4 bases lay outside the gene matches. From germline, CDR1 is MNHEY and CDR2 SVGAGI. In DNA, the CDR3 is TGTGCCAGCAGTTTCGGGGGGGCCTCAGATACGCAGTATTTT. Translated: CASSFGGASDTQYF.

The chain links TRBV7-3 to TRBJ2-1; 9 nucleotides align to TRBD2. This CDR3 has 15 residues. Trimming removed 1 base from V and 4 bases from J; junction bases left unmatched: 2. From germline, CDR1 is SGHTA and CDR2 FQGTGA. In DNA, the CDR3 is TGTGCCAGCAGCTTAAGACTAGCGGATTACAATGAGCAGTTCTTC. Translated: CASSLRLADYNEQFF.

The count of this clone is one. The chain links TRBV19 to TRBJ2-7; TRBD2 aligns across 7 bases. The ends lost 5 bases at V and 6 bases at J; junction bases unmatched: 10. The V gene's germline CDR1 is LNHDA and CDR2 SQIVND (reference sequence). CDR3 length: 14 amino acids. In DNA form, the CDR3 reads TGTGCCAGTAGTGACGGGCGGGAGTACGTCGAGCAGTACTTC. Its protein is CASSDGREYVEQYF. The full variable domain, with the rest looked up from reference TRBV19 and TRBJ2-7, is DGGITQSPKYLFRKEGQNVTLSCEQNLNHDAMYWYRQDPGQGLRLIYYSQIVNDFQKGDIAEGYSVSREKKESFPLTVTSAQKNPTAFYLCASSDGREYVEQYFGPGTRLTVT.

The V call is TRBV14, the J call TRBJ2-3; D is possibly TRBD2 (7 bases). V lost 1 base and J lost 9, with 14 bases in between. The CDR3 length is 14 residues. The germline gives CDR1 SGHDN, CDR2 FVKESK. CDR3 coding DNA: TGTGCCAGCAGCCAAGTGTGGGGGGGCCTAACGCAGTATTTT. Protein product: CASSQVWGGLTQYF.

This clone was recorded a few times. The chain uses TRBV14 and TRBJ2-3, with D perhaps TRBD2 (6 bases). This CDR3 is built from 14 residues. Trimming removed 1 base at V and 8 bases at J, with 13 bases between. Germline CDR1 SGHDN, CDR2 FVKESK. Written as DNA, the CDR3 is TGTGCCAGCAGCCAAGCGGTAGGGAGGAGTACGCAGTATTTT. Translating gives CASSQAVGRSTQYF. Full variable domain (rest looked up from reference TRBV14 and TRBJ2-3): EAGVTQFPSHSVIEKGQTVTLRCDPISGHDNLYWYRRVMGKEIKFLLHFVKESKQDESGMPNNRFLAERTGGTYSTLKVQPAELEDSGVYFCASSQAVGRSTQYFGPGTRLTVL.

The chain joins TRBV18 to TRBJ2-5; D might be TRBD2 (5 bases). Germline assignment: CDR1 KGHSH and CDR2 LQKENI. The CDR3 has 15 residues. Between the trimmed V and J ends, which lost 1 base and 2 bases, there was a span of 11 bases. CDR3 sequence (DNA): TGTGCCAGCTCACCACTCTCGGACTCACAAGAGACCCAGTACTTC. Translating gives CASSPLSDSQETQYF.

The CDR3 nucleotides read TGTGCCAGTTTGCGGGGGCGCACAGATACGCAGTATTTT. Translated, it gives CASLRGRTDTQYF. The chain has TRBV7-9 and TRBJ2-3; possibly TRBD2 for D (7 bases). The germline CDR1 and CDR2 sequences are SEHNR and FQNEAQ (reference sequence). Trimming pared 9 bases from V and 1 base from J, leaving 11 bases between. CDR3 size: 13 residues.

This clone has only a few counts. The chain links TRBV19 to TRBJ2-3, with 11 bases fitting TRBD2. The germline V gene encodes CDR1 LNHDA and CDR2 SQIVND (reference sequence). The CDR3 length is 15 residues. V was clipped by 7 bases and J by 6 bases; unmatched bases: 9. The CDR3, as DNA: TGTGCCAGTACAACTAGCGGGAGCCAAACGGATACGCAGTATTTT. Translation gives CASTTSGSQTDTQYF.

V gene TRBV7-8 combines with J gene TRBJ2-2; 9 positions match TRBD2. CDR1 is SGHVS and CDR2 is FQNEAQ in the germline V gene. This CDR3 comprises 15 residues. V lost 7 bases, J lost 5 bases, and 8 bases stayed unmatched. The CDR3, as DNA: TGTGCCAGCAACCCCAGCGGGGGGAGGACCGGGGAGCTGTTTTTT. Its protein is CASNPSGGRTGELFF.

The gene calls are TRBV13 and TRBJ2-2; weak D call: TRBD1 (6 bases). V lost 2 bases and J lost 5, with 12 bases in between. Germline V gene sequence: CDR1 PRHDT, CDR2 FYEKMQ (reference sequence). CDR3 size: 15 residues. The CDR3 sequence: CASSLQGPGTGELFF. DNA of the CDR3: TGTGCCAGCAGCTTACAGGGGCCGGGGACCGGGGAGCTGTTTTTT.

The chain carries TRBV5-6 and TRBJ2-1; tentatively, D is TRBD2 (6 bases). The CDR3 contains 15 residues. V gave up 1 base and J gave up 0 bases, with 8 bases separating them. The germline V gene has CDR1 SGHDT and CDR2 YYEEEE. The CDR3 spells CASSLFGSSYNEQFF. In nucleotides, the CDR3 is TGTGCCAGCAGCTTGTTCGGGAGCTCCTACAATGAGCAGTTCTTC.

This clone was counted between two and nine times. V usage is TRBV7-2 and J usage is TRBJ1-6, with D possibly matching TRBD1 (5 bases). V was pared by 5 bases and J by 9 bases, with 17 bases between. Germline assignment: CDR1 SGHTA and CDR2 FQGNSA. The CDR3 is made up of 15 amino acids. For the CDR3, the DNA is TGTGCCAGCAGCCCAAAGGGGAAGGATGGTTCACCCCTCCACTTT. Translating gives CASSPKGKDGSPLHF.